A single sample gave rise to the 6 T cell receptor beta chains below, sequenced in a study of post-analysis software for immune sequencing data. The authors incorporated unique molecular identifiers into the TCR beta cDNA libraries. TCRdb re-called the PCR reads with MiXCR, one entry per CDR3 protein. The data contain approximately 660,000 distinct CDR3 sequences, approximately 59% of them seen just once; the ten biggest clones take up around 11%. Their antigens are not known. Whole-study results and caveats: Roughly 5 TRBV segments (TRBV5-6, TRBV5-1 and TRBV20-1 among them) occurred more frequently in patients than in controls.

Sequenced: blood. These receptors came from a girl aged 2 to 10 with multiple sclerosis.

The chain is built from TRBV20-1 and TRBJ2-1; 9 nucleotides align to TRBD2. Germline values: CDR1 DFQATT, CDR2 SNEGSKA (reference sequence). CDR3 length: 17 amino acids. V was clipped by 0 bases and J by 4 bases; unmatched bases: 10. CDR3 nucleotide sequence: TGCAGTGCTAGAGATGTGCGGGAGGGCTTGCTTTACAATGAGCAGTTCTTC. As protein: CSARDVREGLLYNEQFF.

The DNA of the CDR3 is TGTGCCAGCAGCTTTTTCGGGGGGGCGTCATACGAGCAGTACTTC. It codes for CASSFFGGASYEQYF. This chain joins TRBV7-3 and TRBJ2-5; the match to TRBD2 covers 8 bases. The end of the DNA aligns better with TRBJ2-7, so the J call may be wrong. Germline CDR1 and CDR2: SGHTA and FQGTGA. The CDR3 runs to 15 residues.

This sequence joins TRBV6-5 and TRBJ2-1, with 16 bases that match TRBD2. The germline V gene has CDR1 MNHEY and CDR2 SVGAGI. The V and J ends lost 4 bases and 6 bases, in that order; junction bases with no gene match: 15. The CDR3 sequence is 20 residues long. The CDR3 reads CASSLWGSGTSGRALNEQFF. The CDR3 nucleotides read TGTGCCAGCAGTTTATGGGGTTCCGGGACTAGCGGGAGGGCTCTCAATGAGCAGTTCTTC.

The rearrangement joins TRBV12-3 or TRBV12-4 to TRBJ2-5; 10 bases fit TRBD1. The J call is in doubt because the DNA end fits TRBJ2-4 better. The length of the CDR3 is 16 residues. The CDR3 DNA sequence: TGTGCCAGCAGTTTTCGGACAGGGGGACCCAAAAACATTCAGTACTTC. Translation gives CASSFRTGGPKNIQYF.

V usage is TRBV20-1 and J usage is TRBJ2-7, with 10 bases fitting TRBD1. The CDR3 is 14 amino acids. Germline V gives CDR1 DFQATT, CDR2 SNEGSKA (reference sequence). Trimming removed 6 bases from V and 0 bases from J; junction bases left unmatched: 5. CDR3 sequence reads: CSAVRDRGSYEQYF. As DNA, the CDR3 is TGCAGTGCAGTCCGGGACAGGGGCTCCTACGAGCAGTACTTC.

The chain links TRBV10-3 to TRBJ2-7, with D tentatively TRBD2 (6 bases). Trimming took off 10 bases at V and 1 base at J, with 11 bases between the two ends. Germline values: CDR1 ENHRY, CDR2 SYGVKD. The CDR3 runs 12 residues. CDR3 sequence (DNA): TGTGCCACGCGCGGGGAATCCTACGAGCAGTACTTC. Its translation: CATRGESYEQYF.